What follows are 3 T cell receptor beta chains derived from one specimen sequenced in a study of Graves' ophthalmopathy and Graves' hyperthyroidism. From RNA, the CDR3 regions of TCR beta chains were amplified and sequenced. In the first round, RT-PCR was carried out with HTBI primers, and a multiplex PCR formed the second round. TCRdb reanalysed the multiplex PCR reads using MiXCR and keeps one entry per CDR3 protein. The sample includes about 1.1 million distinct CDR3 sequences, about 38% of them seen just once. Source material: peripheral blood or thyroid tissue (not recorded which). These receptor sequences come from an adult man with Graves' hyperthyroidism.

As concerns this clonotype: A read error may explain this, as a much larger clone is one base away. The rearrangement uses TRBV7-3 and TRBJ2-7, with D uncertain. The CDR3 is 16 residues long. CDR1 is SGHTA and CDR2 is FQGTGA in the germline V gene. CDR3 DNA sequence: TGTGCCAGCAGCCATCGGGTCGGTGCATTCTCCTACGAGAAGTACTTC. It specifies CASSHRVGAFSYEKYF. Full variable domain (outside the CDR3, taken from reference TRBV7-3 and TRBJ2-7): GAGVSQTPSNKVTEKGKYVELRCDPISGHTALYWYRQSLGQGPEFLIYFQGTGAADDSGLPNDRFFAVRPEGSVSTLKIQRTERGDSAVYLCASSHRVGAFSYEKYFGPGTRLTVT.

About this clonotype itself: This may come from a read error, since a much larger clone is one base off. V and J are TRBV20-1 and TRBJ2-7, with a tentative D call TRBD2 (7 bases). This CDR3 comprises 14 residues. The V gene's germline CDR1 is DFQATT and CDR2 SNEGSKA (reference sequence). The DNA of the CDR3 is TGCAATGCCCCAGTTGGGGGGGCGCTCAGCGAGCAGTACTTC. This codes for CNAPVGGALSEQYF.

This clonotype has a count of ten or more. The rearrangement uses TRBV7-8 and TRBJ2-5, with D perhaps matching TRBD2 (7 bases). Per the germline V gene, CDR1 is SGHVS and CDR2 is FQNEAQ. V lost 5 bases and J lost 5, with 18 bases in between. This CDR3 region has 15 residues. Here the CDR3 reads CASSQREGGLETQYF. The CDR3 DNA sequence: TGTGCCAGCAGCCAAAGGGAGGGGGGATTGGAGACCCAGTACTTC.